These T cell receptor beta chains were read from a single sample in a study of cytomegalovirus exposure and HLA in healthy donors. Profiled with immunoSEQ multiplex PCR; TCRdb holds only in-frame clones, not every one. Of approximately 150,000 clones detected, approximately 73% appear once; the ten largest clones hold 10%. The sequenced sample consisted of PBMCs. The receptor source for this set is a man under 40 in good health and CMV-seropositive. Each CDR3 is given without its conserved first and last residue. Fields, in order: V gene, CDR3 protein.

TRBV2,ASQAGIYTGELF
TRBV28,ASSSRTAFNYGYT
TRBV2,ASSGETEAF
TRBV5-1,ASSLEPTGAYGYT
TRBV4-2,ASSQRWLADSSGANVLT
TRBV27,ASSSLTGNYEQY
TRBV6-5,ASRRGNIPEAF
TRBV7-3,ASSESTDTQY
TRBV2,ASSLQGFAGANVLT
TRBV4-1,ASSQGGLTTDTQY
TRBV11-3,ASSLGASGSLEQY
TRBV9,ASSVGSGVGGVQF
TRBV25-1,ASSDFSGVEQY
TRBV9,ASSVPPGNTIY
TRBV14,ASSQQGSYNSPLH
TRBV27,ASSPGGANTQY
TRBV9,ASRRTTNEKLF
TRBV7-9,ASSLVLAPGELF
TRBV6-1,ASSPGQGEVEAF
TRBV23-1,ASSPMDRGPATNEKLF
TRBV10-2,ASSPEGTSGRRETQY
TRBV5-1,ASSPELGSGGTEAF
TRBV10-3,AISGLAGALTYEQY
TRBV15,ATSSLTTSGVQETQY
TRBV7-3,ASSSASGSYNEQF
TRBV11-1,ASSLSESGYGTDTQY
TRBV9,ASSAPGGYGDSGANVLT
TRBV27,ASRVQRNTEAF
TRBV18,ASSLGPGFGNTIY
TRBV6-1,AMSVGGNTEAF
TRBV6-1,ASSAPQQSFTEAF
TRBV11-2,ASSLEAGNYYEQY
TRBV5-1,ASSSSSGRALGSYNEQF
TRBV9,ASSVTPTSGKVNEQF
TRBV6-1,ASSGDRGGLMNTEAF
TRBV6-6,ASSYSMLAVRDTQY
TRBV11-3,AFEREQETQY
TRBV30,AWSHAEGYEQF
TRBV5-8,ASSLAAGGNYGYT
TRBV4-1,ASSPRVSEETQY
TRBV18,ASSPPSVGQVSNEQF
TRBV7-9,ASSRQGNYGYT
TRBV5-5,ASSLGQGNYEQY
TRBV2,ASLDSTYNSPLH
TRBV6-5,ASSIFYGSEQY